The source of this TCR beta chain is a study of control samples from healthy donors and cancer patients. Repertoires were generated with immunoSEQ multiplex PCR, while TCRdb's copy carries only in-frame clones and drops some. The sample has approximately 94,000 clones; less than 85% are singletons. Trimming took 6 bases from V and 7 from J; bases not matched to a gene: 13. In germline, CDR1 is KGHSH, CDR2 LQKENI. CDR3 length equals 17 residues. Input material: PBMCs. The receptor comes from a man in his 70s with lung cancer. The chain uses TRBV18 and TRBJ1-6; 9 bases map to TRBD1. This chain's CDR3 is CASSPGTGNTWNSPLHF. CDR3 DNA sequence: TGTGCCAGCTCGCCCGGGACAGGGAATACCTGGAATTCACCCCTCCACTTT.